A selection of T cell receptor beta chains follows, all from one sample in a study of pediatric ulcerative colitis. Sequenced by immunoSEQ multiplex PCR; TCRdb stores in-frame clones only, minus some. Among tens of thousands of clones listed, about 78% were seen once. The sequencing sample was made of gut tissue. These receptors came from a girl between 10 and 17 years old with moderate ulcerative colitis. Both conserved end residues are part of each CDR3. D genes are given only for firm matches. Where a row states a size, it is once, few, many or the class of an expanded clone; other rows omit it.

j_gene | d_gene | v_gene | abundance | CDR3nt | CDR3aa
TRBJ2-7 | - | TRBV30 | - | TGTGCCTGGAGTGTACCCGGCGAGCAGTACTTC | CAWSVPGEQYF
TRBJ1-2 | - | TRBV6-6 | few | TGTGCCAGCAGTAGTCAAAACTATGGCTACACCTTC | CASSSQNYGYTF
TRBJ2-3 | - | TRBV5-6 | - | TGTGCCAGCAGCCAACGAATTTTAGCGGTCACAGATACGCAGTATTTT | CASSQRILAVTDTQYF
TRBJ1-1 | - | TRBV5-1 | - | TGCGCCAGCAGCCCGTTTACTTCAGGGGTGAGGAGCACTGAAGCTTTCTTT | CASSPFTSGVRSTEAFF
TRBJ1-2 | - | TRBV6-5 | once | TGTGCCAGTCGGGAGCCCGGCGGATACTATGGCTACACCTTC | CASREPGGYYGYTF
TRBJ1-6 | TRBD1 | TRBV5-6 | - | TGTGCCAGCAGCAGTTACGGGACAGTCATCTCCTATAATTCACCCCTCCACTTT | CASSSYGTVISYNSPLHF
TRBJ1-2 | TRBD1 | TRBV7-9 | few | TGTGCCAGCAGCTTAGTTCCAGGGGGCAATGGCTACACCTTC | CASSLVPGGNGYTF
TRBJ1-4 | TRBD1 | TRBV4-1 | - | TGCGCCAGCAAGGGACAGCTACATGAAAAACTGTTTTTT | CASKGQLHEKLFF
TRBJ1-2 | - | TRBV19 | - | TGTGCCAGTAGTATTGGGTCGACTGGCTACACCTTC | CASSIGSTGYTF
TRBJ2-2 | - | TRBV28 | - | TGTGCCAGCAGTGTAGGGAACCACGGGGAGCTGTTTTTT | CASSVGNHGELFF
TRBJ2-5 | - | TRBV29-1 | - | TGCAGCGCCAAGCAGGTAGAGACCCAGTACTTC | CSAKQVETQYF
TRBJ2-7 | TRBD1 | TRBV7-2 | - | TGTGCCAGCAGCCCTTACAGGGGTCCCTACGAGCAGTACTTC | CASSPYRGPYEQYF
TRBJ1-2 | - | TRBV6-5 | - | TGTGCCAGCAGTTACAGGCAGGGCGGCGGCTACACCTTC | CASSYRQGGGYTF
TRBJ2-2 | - | TRBV9 | few | TGTGCCAGCAGCGTAGGACCACGGGCCGGGGAGCTGTTTTTT | CASSVGPRAGELFF
TRBJ2-7 | - | TRBV11-2 | - | TGTGCCAGCAGCTTAGACAGGGCCTACGAGCAGTACTTC | CASSLDRAYEQYF
TRBJ1-6 | - | TRBV11-2 | - | TGTGCCAGCACAATTGCCGGACCCGCAAGCTACTCCTATAATTCACCCCTCCACTTT | CASTIAGPASYSYNSPLHF